This TCR beta chain is drawn from a study of vaccination and CD4 T cells after COVID-19. The wider study: Four females and six males made up the convalescents, two of whom were Hispanic. Either a CEFX pool, an HIV-1 Nef pool, or no peptide was added to control cultures.

Documented treatment: roughly ten-day PBMC culture with coronavirus spike peptide pools or control peptides (ViraFEST assay). Culture of 1.9 million or so PBMCs per well took place with about 9.8 IU/ml IL-2 and 10 ug/ml peptide pools. The Oncomine TCR Beta short-read assay generated sequence data from the DNA of cultured CD4+ T cells. The template was genomic DNA from cultured CD4+ T cells. Each CDR3 protein is one row after TCRdb ran MiXCR on the PCR reads. The sample yields approximately 15,000 distinct CDR3 sequences, less than 50% seen once. Germline assignment: CDR1 MDHEN and CDR2 SYDVKM. V shed 6 bases and J shed 6 bases, with 15 bases lying between them. This CDR3 has 13 amino acids. This clonotype was detected only a few times. Its target is not known.

The sequencing used CD4+ T cells from blood, cultured in vitro, collected after SARS-CoV-2 vaccination. The rearrangement links TRBV28 to TRBJ2-7; no firm D call. The sequence was obtained from a human donor who had recovered from COVID-19. The CDR3 DNA sequence: TGTGCCAGCAGCACCACCCAGACCGCCGAGCAGTACTTC. Amino acids: CASSTTQTAEQYF.